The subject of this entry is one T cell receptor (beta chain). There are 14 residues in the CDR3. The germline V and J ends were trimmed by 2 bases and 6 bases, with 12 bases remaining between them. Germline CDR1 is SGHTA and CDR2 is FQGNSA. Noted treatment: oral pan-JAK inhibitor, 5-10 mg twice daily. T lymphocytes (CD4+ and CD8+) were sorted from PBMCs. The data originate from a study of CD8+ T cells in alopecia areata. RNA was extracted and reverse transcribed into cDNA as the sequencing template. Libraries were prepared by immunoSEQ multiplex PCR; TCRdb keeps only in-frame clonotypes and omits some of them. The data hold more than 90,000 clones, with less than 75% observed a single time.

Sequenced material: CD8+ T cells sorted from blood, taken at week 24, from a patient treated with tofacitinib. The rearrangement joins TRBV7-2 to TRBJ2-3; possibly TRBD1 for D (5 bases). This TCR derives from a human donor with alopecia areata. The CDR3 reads CASSLNRGSDTQYF. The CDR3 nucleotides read TGTGCCAGCAGCTTAAATAGGGGCTCCGATACGCAGTATTTT. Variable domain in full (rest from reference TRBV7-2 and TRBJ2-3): GAGVSQSPSNKVTEKGKDVELRCDPISGHTALYWYRQSLGQGLEFLIYFQGNSAPDKSGLPSDRFSAERTGGSVSTLTIQRTQQEDSAVYLCASSLNRGSDTQYFGPGTRLTVL.